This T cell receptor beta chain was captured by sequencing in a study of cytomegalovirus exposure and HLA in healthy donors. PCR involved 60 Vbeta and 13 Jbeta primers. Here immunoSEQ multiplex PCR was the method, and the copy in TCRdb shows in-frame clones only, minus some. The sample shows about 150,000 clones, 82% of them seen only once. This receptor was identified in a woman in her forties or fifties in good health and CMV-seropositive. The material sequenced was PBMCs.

This CDR3 is CASSAGQISYEQYF. The CDR3 coding sequence is TGTGCCAGCAGTGCGGGACAGATATCCTACGAGCAGTACTTC. The chain is built from TRBV6-1 and TRBJ2-7; 7 nucleotides match TRBD1. Looked up from germline, CDR1 is MNHNS and CDR2 is SASEGT. The V segment lost 4 bases and the J segment 1 base; nucleotides outside the gene matches: 4. This CDR3 is built from 14 residues.